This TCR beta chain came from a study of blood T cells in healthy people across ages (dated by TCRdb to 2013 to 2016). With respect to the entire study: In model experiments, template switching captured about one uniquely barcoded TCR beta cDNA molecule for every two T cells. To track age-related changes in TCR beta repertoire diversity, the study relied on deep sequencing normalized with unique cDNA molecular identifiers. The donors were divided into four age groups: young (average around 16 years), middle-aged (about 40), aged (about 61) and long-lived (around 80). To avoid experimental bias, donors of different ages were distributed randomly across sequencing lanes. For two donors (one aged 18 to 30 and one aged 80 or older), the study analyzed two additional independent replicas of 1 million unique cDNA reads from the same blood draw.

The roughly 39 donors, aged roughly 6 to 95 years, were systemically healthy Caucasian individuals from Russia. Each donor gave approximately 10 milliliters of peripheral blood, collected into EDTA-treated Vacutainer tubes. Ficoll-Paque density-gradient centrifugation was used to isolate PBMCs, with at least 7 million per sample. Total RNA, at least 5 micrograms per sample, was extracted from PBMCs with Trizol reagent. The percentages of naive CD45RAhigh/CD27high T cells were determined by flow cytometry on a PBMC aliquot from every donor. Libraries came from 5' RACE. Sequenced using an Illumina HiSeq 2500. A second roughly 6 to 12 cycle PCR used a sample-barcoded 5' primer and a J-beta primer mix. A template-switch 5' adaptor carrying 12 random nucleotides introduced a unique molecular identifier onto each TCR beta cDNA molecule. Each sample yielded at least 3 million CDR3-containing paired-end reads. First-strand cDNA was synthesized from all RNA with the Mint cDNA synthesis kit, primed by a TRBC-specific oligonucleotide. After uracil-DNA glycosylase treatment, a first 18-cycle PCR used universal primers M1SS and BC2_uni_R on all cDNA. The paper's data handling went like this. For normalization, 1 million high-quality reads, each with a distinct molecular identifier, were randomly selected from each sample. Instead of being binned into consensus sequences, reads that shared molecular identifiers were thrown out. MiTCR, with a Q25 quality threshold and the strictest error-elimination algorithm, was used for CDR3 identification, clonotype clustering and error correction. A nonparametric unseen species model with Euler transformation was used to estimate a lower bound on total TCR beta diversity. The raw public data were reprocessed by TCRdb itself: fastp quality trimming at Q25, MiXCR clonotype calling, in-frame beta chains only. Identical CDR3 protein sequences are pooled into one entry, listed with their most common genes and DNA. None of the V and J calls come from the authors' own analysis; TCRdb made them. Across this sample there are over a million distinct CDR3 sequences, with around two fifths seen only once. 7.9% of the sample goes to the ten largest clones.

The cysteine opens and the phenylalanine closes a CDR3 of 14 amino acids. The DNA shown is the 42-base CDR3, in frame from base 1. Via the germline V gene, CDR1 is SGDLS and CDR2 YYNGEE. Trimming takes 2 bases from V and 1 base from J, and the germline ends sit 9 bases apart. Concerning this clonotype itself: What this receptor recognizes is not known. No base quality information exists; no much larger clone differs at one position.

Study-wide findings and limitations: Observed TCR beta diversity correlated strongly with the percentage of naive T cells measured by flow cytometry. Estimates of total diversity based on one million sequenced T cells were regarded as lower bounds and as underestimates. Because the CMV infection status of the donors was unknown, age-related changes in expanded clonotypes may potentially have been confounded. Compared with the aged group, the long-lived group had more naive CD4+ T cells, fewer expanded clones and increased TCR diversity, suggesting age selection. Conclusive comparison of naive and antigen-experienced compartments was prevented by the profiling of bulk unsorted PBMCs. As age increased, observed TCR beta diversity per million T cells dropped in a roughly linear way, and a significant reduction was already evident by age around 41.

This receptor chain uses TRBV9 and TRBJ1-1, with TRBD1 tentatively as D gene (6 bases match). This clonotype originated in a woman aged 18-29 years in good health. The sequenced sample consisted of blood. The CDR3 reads CASSVIQGNTEAFF. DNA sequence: TGTGCCAGCAGCGTGATACAGGGGAACACTGAAGCTTTCTTT.